This entry is about one T cell receptor (beta chain). Data came from immunoSEQ multiplex PCR; TCRdb stores just in-frame clones and leaves some out. Of 130,000 to 150,000 clones in the sample, 80% to 95% were seen once. The source of the sample is a study of control samples from healthy donors and cancer patients. The CDR3 has 14 amino acids. Germline V gives CDR1 PRHDT, CDR2 FYEKMQ (reference sequence). The germline V and J ends were trimmed by 1 base and 0 bases, with 6 bases remaining between them. This sequence was found in a man aged 25-40 years in good health. What was sequenced was blood. The chain joins TRBV13 to TRBJ1-1; D not resolved. The CDR3 DNA sequence: TGTGCCAGCAGCTTAGCCCAAGTGAACACTGAAGCTTTCTTT. Amino acid sequence: CASSLAQVNTEAFF. The complete variable domain, with remaining parts taken from reference TRBV13 and TRBJ1-1, reads AAGVIQSPRHLIKEKRETATLKCYPIPRHDTVYWYQQGPGQDPQFLISFYEKMQSDKGSIPDRFSAQQFSDYHSELNMSSLELGDSALYFCASSLAQVNTEAFFGQGTRLTVV.